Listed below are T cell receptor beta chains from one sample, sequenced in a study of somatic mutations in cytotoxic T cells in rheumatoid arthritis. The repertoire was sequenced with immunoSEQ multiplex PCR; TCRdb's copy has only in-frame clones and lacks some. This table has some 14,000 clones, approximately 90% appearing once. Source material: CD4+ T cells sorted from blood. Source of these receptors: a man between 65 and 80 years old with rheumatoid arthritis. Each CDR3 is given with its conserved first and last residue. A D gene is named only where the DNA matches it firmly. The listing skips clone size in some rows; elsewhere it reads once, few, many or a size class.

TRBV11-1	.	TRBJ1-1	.	TGTGCCAGCAGCCGGCAGGAGAACACTGAAGCTTTCTTT	CASSRQENTEAFF
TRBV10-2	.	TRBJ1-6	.	TGCGCCAGCAGTACTACAGGAGTTTCACCCCTCCACTTT	CASSTTGVSPLHF
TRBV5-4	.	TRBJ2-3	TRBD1	TGTGCCAGCAACCGTGGTGGGACAGGGGGCGCAGATACGCAGTATTTT	CASNRGGTGGADTQYF
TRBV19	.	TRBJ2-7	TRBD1	TGTGCCAGTAGTAAAACAGGGGGCCGAGCCTACGAGCAGTACTTC	CASSKTGGRAYEQYF
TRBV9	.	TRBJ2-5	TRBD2	TGTGCCAGCAGCGTATACCAAGCGGGACAAGAGACCCAGTACTTC	CASSVYQAGQETQYF
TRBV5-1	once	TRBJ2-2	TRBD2	TGCGCCAGCAGCTTCGGACTAGCGGGAGTCGGGGAGCTGTTTTTT	CASSFGLAGVGELFF
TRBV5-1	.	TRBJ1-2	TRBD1	TGCGCCAGCAGCTTCGGGACAGGGGGAGGCTATGGCTACACCTTC	CASSFGTGGGYGYTF
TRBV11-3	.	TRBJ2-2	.	TGTGCCAGTGGAAAAGGGGGTGACACCGGGGAGCTGTTTTTT	CASGKGGDTGELFF
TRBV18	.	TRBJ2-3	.	TGTGCCAGCTCACCACTACAGAGCACAGATACGCAGTATTTT	CASSPLQSTDTQYF
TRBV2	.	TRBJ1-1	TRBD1	TGTGCCAGCAAGTACAGGGGGCTCACTGAAGCTTTCTTT	CASKYRGLTEAFF
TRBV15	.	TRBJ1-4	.	TGTGCCACCAGCAGAGATCGTGGCAGTGAAAAACTGTTTTTT	CATSRDRGSEKLFF
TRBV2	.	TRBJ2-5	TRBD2	TGTGCCAGCAGGGTTAGCGGGGGCTACGGGGAGACCCAGTACTTC	CASRVSGGYGETQYF
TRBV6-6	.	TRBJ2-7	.	TGTGCCAGCACCTCCGTGGGCGCGTTGAACGAGCAGTACTTC	CASTSVGALNEQYF
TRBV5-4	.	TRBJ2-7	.	TGTGCCAGCAGCGTAACAGGGATCGCGAACGAGCAGTACTTC	CASSVTGIANEQYF
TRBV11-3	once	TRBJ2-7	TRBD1	TGTGCCAGCAGCCCTCGGGACAGGCCATACGAGCAGTACTTC	CASSPRDRPYEQYF
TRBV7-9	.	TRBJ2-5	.	TGTGCCAGCAGCTTGAGGGATAGGGAGACCCAGTACTTC	CASSLRDRETQYF
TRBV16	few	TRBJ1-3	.	TGTGCCAGCAGTCCGGACTTTGGAAACACCATATATTTT	CASSPDFGNTIYF
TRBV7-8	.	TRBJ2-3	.	TGTGCCAGCACCTCGCCGGGGGGCACAGATACGCAGTATTTT	CASTSPGGTDTQYF
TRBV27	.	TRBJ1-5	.	TGTGCCAGCAGACCAAGTATAGGGGGGGACGTTCTCCAGCATTTT	CASRPSIGGDVLQHF